These 27 T cell receptor beta chains came from one sample sequenced in a study of T-cell reconstitution after alpha-beta-depleted transplantation in children. Preparation of the TCRbeta library was carried out with unique molecular identifiers. TCRdb redid the calling of the PCR reads with MiXCR, one entry per CDR3 protein. The sample lists roughly 74,000 distinct CDR3 sequences; 18% were seen once. The starting material was PBMCs, mostly from graft donor cells, obtained 360 days after TCRalphabeta/CD19-depleted stem cell transplant. These TCRs come from a male patient between 2 and 10 years old who had a stem cell transplant for acute lymphoblastic leukemia, so the T cells may come from the graft donor.

CDR3 region: CASSQGIQGRDQPQHF. The CDR3 nucleotides read TGTGCCAGCAGCCAAGGAATCCAGGGGCGAGATCAGCCCCAGCATTTT. V is TRBV4-2 and J is TRBJ1-5, with D tentatively TRBD1 (6 bases). From germline, CDR1 is LGHNA and CDR2 YNFKEQ. The V end lost 1 base, the J end lost 5 bases, and 15 bases lay between the germline ends. This CDR3 has 16 residues.

This clonotype occurred a few times. J is TRBJ2-1 and V is TRBV29-1; D not resolved. V lost 7 bases, J lost 3 bases, and 10 bases lay in between. The CDR3 has 12 amino acids. Germline CDR1 reads SQVTM; CDR2 reads ANQGSEA. The CDR3 loop reads CSALDIYNEQFF. The DNA for the CDR3 is TGCAGCGCCTTAGACATCTACAATGAGCAGTTCTTC.

This chain uses TRBV5-1 with TRBJ2-1; the match to TRBD2 covers 8 bases. Germline CDR1 is SGHRS and CDR2 is YFSETQ. This CDR3 region has 16 residues. The V and J ends lost 0 bases and 2 bases, in that order; junction bases with no gene match: 4. The CDR3: CASSLGLAPPYNEQFF. CDR3 nucleotides: TGCGCCAGCAGCTTGGGACTAGCGCCTCCCTACAATGAGCAGTTCTTC.

The chain couples TRBV6-1 to TRBJ2-4, with D perhaps matching TRBD2 (6 bases). Trimming pared 9 bases from V and 0 bases from J, leaving 21 bases between. CDR3 length: 17 amino acids. Germline V gene sequence: CDR1 MNHNS, CDR2 SASEGT. The CDR3 sequence is CASGFPSAELAKNIQYF. The CDR3 region has the DNA TGTGCCAGTGGGTTTCCTAGCGCAGAACTAGCCAAAAACATTCAGTACTTC.

In this sample, this clonotype turned up many times. The chain combines TRBV12-3 or TRBV12-4 with TRBJ2-7, with 7 bases aligning to TRBD2. Trimming removed 3 bases from V and 4 bases from J; junction bases left unmatched: 12. The CDR3 loop spans 16 amino acids. The CDR3 nucleotides read TGTGCCAGCAGTTTTCATCTAGCGGAACCTGTATACGAGCAGTACTTC. Translated, it gives CASSFHLAEPVYEQYF.

This clonotype was found many times. The chain couples TRBV12-3 or TRBV12-4 to TRBJ1-6; unclear D gene. The CDR3 has 12 amino acids. Trimming pared 3 bases from V and 7 bases from J, leaving 4 bases between. DNA of the CDR3: TGTGCCAGCAGTTTCGGGAATTCACCCCTCCACTTT. Its protein is CASSFGNSPLHF.

The chain couples TRBV6-1 to TRBJ1-1, with 7 bases fitting TRBD1. Per the germline V gene, CDR1 is MNHNS and CDR2 is SASEGT. The CDR3 extends over 14 amino acids. Losses at the gene ends were 7 bases for V and 4 bases for J; bases not matched to a gene: 9. The CDR3 sequence: CASTKKTGFTEAFF. The CDR3 bases are TGTGCCAGCACCAAGAAGACAGGGTTCACTGAAGCTTTCTTT.

This clonotype was observed a few times. The chain employs TRBV5-6 and TRBJ2-5, with a weak D call TRBD2 (6 bases). CDR3 size: 14 residues. The V gene's germline CDR1 is SGHDT and CDR2 YYEEEE. V lost 6 bases and J lost 7, with 19 bases in between. The CDR3 DNA follows: TGTGCCAGCAAAGCGGGTCTCATAGTCGGGACCCAGTACTTC. Residues: CASKAGLIVGTQYF.

This clonotype was observed a handful of times. The rearrangement uses TRBV2 and TRBJ2-7; TRBD1 matches at 8 bases. There are 13 residues in the CDR3. V was pared by 8 bases and J by 3 bases, with 6 bases of the junction left unmatched. CDR1 and CDR2 (germline): SNHLY, FYNNEI. The CDR3 DNA reads as TGTGCCAGCTATAGCGGACAGGGCTACGAGCAGTACTTC. It yields the protein CASYSGQGYEQYF.

The chain couples TRBV6-5 to TRBJ2-2; the match to TRBD2 covers 9 bases. The CDR3 sequence is 16 residues long. Unmatched junction bases numbered 2, after V lost 2 bases and J lost 1 base. Per the germline V gene, CDR1 is MNHEY and CDR2 is SVGAGI. The CDR3 sequence: CASSYASGMNTGELFF. The CDR3 DNA is TGTGCCAGCAGTTACGCTAGCGGGATGAACACCGGGGAGCTGTTTTTT.

Judged by abundance, this clonotype is medium-sized. One end of the junction does not line up with germline, which may come from a read error. V usage is TRBV12-3 or TRBV12-4 and J usage is TRBJ2-1, with unresolved D. This CDR3 spans 19 amino acids. For the CDR3, the DNA is TGTGCCAGCAGGTTAGGGCGGAACCTAGATTCCGGTTCCTACAATGAGCAGTTCTTC. It yields the protein CASRLGRNLDSGSYNEQFF.

This clonotype was found a few times. The chain uses TRBV12-3 or TRBV12-4 and TRBJ2-3; no clear D gene. V lost 5 bases, J lost 1 base, and 10 bases lay in between. This CDR3 spans 14 amino acids. CDR3: CASSPSRGTDTQYF. The CDR3 region has the DNA TGTGCCAGCAGTCCATCTAGGGGCACAGATACGCAGTATTTT.

The chain has TRBV13 and TRBJ2-1; 14 nucleotides align to TRBD2. The V gene end was trimmed by 4 bases and the J gene end by 8 bases; junction bases not matched to a gene: 4. The germline gives CDR1 PRHDT, CDR2 FYEKMQ (reference sequence). The CDR3 spans 15 residues. CDR3 nucleotide sequence: TGTGCCAGCAGCTGGACTAGCGGGAGGTGGGATGAGCAGTTCTTC. It codes for CASSWTSGRWDEQFF.

This clonotype was detected a few times. The J gene is TRBJ2-2, the V gene TRBV6-1; possibly TRBD1 for D (5 bases). The length of the CDR3 is 14 residues. Looked up from germline, CDR1 is MNHNS and CDR2 is SASEGT. CDR3 DNA: TGTGCTAGTAAAAGGCAGGGATTAACCGGGGAGCTGTTTTTT. As protein: CASKRQGLTGELFF.

J is TRBJ1-5 and V is TRBV12-3 or TRBV12-4, with TRBD1 as a possible D gene (5 bases). V lost 7 bases and J 3 bases, leaving 10 bases between the germline ends. The CDR3 totals 13 residues. The CDR3 DNA follows: TGTGCCAGCAAGCAGGGCAACAATCAGCCCCAGCATTTT. Translation: CASKQGNNQPQHF.

In this sample, this clonotype turned up a few times. The CDR3 region is CSVEETVRMNTEAFF. CDR3 DNA: TGCAGCGTTGAGGAGACAGTCCGCATGAACACTGAAGCTTTCTTT. This chain uses TRBV29-1 with TRBJ1-1; possibly TRBD1 for D (5 bases). Germline values: CDR1 SQVTM, CDR2 ANQGSEA. The V end lost 3 bases, the J end lost 0 bases, and 14 bases lay between the germline ends. The CDR3 has 15 residues.

This clonotype has at least ten counts. V and J are TRBV7-9 and TRBJ1-1; the D is unclear. Trimming pared 1 base from V and 3 bases from J, leaving 6 bases between. CDR3 length: 13 residues. Germline V CDR1 and CDR2: SEHNR, FQNEAQ (reference sequence). CDR3 loop: CASSLGSYTEAFF. CDR3 sequence (DNA): TGTGCCAGCAGCTTAGGGTCCTACACTGAAGCTTTCTTT.

This chain connects TRBV5-1 to TRBJ2-3; the match to TRBD2 covers 10 bases. The CDR3 loop spans 16 amino acids. Trimming removed 4 bases from V and 7 bases from J; junction bases left unmatched: 12. Looked up from germline, CDR1 is SGHRS and CDR2 is YFSETQ. CDR3 sequence reads: CASSPILAGVTNTQYF. The CDR3 DNA reads TGCGCCAGCAGCCCCATCCTAGCGGGAGTTACAAATACGCAGTATTTT.

A few counts support this clonotype. This chain joins TRBV5-6 and TRBJ2-5; 10 bases align to TRBD1. Per germline, CDR1 SGHDT and CDR2 YYEEEE. The CDR3 has 14 residues. J was trimmed by 2 bases and V by 4 bases; bases with no gene match: 2. The CDR3 here is CASSPDRGQETQYF. As DNA, the CDR3 is TGTGCCAGCAGCCCGGACAGGGGGCAAGAGACCCAGTACTTC.

The gene calls are TRBV30 and TRBJ1-3, with D uncertain. Trimming cost V 0 bases and J 0 bases, with 6 bases left between them. CDR3 length: 14 residues. CDR1 and CDR2 from the germline V gene are GTSNPN and SVGIG (reference sequence). The CDR3 DNA follows: TGTGCCTGGAGTGTACCCGACTCTGGAAACACCATATATTTT. Its translation: CAWSVPDSGNTIYF.

Many counts were recorded for this clonotype. V usage is TRBV5-1 and J usage is TRBJ2-5, with TRBD2 matching 10 bases. CDR3 size: 16 residues. V gave up 0 bases and J gave up 4 bases; unmatched junction bases: 6. Germline V lookup: CDR1 SGHRS, CDR2 YFSETQ. CDR3 sequence reads: CASSLAVGLAVETQYF. The CDR3 DNA reads as TGCGCCAGCAGCTTGGCCGTAGGACTAGCGGTAGAGACCCAGTACTTC.

This clonotype was detected only a few times. A much larger clone lies one base from this, so it may be a read error. The V gene is TRBV11-3, the J gene TRBJ2-1; unclear D gene. This CDR3 is built from 12 residues. Trimming took off 1 base at V and 3 bases at J, with 1 base between the two ends. Looked up from germline, CDR1 is SGHNT and CDR2 is YENEEA. DNA of the CDR3: TGTGCCAGCAGCTTAGTCTACAATGAGCAGTTCTTC. This encodes CASSLVYNEQFF.

Many counts were recorded for this clonotype. This sequence joins TRBV6-1 and TRBJ2-1; D uncertain. The CDR3 sequence is 15 residues long. Deletions cut 6 bases from V and 4 bases from J, with 16 bases between. Germline CDR1 reads MNHNS; CDR2 reads SASEGT. In DNA form, the CDR3 reads TGTGCCAGCAGAATGGCGTTGGTTGGATACAATGAGCAGTTCTTC. Amino acids: CASRMALVGYNEQFF.

This clonotype turned up a few times. V is TRBV5-1 and J is TRBJ1-2; a possible D gene is TRBD1 (6 bases). CDR3 length: 14 amino acids. The ends were cut back, 2 bases at V and 2 bases at J, with 10 bases in the middle. Germline V gene sequence: CDR1 SGHRS, CDR2 YFSETQ. CDR3 sequence: CASSFPTGNYGYTF. In DNA, the CDR3 is TGCGCCAGCAGCTTTCCCACAGGGAACTATGGCTACACCTTC.

This clonotype was detected a few times. The rearrangement uses TRBV20-1 and TRBJ2-3; tentatively, D is TRBD1 or TRBD2 (5 bases each). V was pared by 2 bases and J by 4 bases, with 16 bases between. CDR1 DFQATT and CDR2 SNEGSKA come from the germline V gene (reference sequence). The CDR3 extends over 15 amino acids. The chain's CDR3 is CSARKRGDGSDTQYF. The CDR3 DNA sequence: TGCAGTGCTAGAAAAAGAGGGGATGGTTCAGATACGCAGTATTTT.

This clonotype was seen at least ten times. The chain recombines TRBV7-8 with TRBJ1-1; TRBD1 matches 7 bases. The CDR3 is 14 amino acids. The germline V gene encodes CDR1 SGHVS and CDR2 FQNEAQ. The V and J ends lost 3 bases and 2 bases, in that order; junction bases with no gene match: 3. The DNA for the CDR3 is TGTGCCAGCAGCTTGACAGGGCCTAACACTGAAGCTTTCTTT. Amino acids: CASSLTGPNTEAFF.

The chain has TRBV4-1 and TRBJ1-2; 8 nucleotides match TRBD1. CDR1 is MGHRA, CDR2 YSYEKL, per germline. Trimming cost V 1 base and J 8 bases; bases outside gene matches: 9. The CDR3 loop spans 15 amino acids. CDR3 sequence: CASSQAQQGAVGYTF. In DNA, the CDR3 is TGCGCCAGCAGCCAAGCCCAGCAGGGGGCGGTAGGCTACACCTTC.